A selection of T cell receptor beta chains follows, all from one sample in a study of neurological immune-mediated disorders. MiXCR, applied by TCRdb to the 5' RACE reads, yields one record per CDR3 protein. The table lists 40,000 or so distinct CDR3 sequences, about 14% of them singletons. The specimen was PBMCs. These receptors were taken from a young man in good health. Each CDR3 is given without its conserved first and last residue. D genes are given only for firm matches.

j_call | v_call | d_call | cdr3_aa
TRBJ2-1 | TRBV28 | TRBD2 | ASSLYGSGSEQF
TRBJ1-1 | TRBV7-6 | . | ASSPIAGVGTPNTEAF
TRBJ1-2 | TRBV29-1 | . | SVEERTNYGYT
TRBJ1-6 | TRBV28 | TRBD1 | ASSTTGNNSPLH
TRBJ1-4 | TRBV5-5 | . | ASSSRLGETNEKLF
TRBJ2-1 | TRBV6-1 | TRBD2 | ASGGLLAGVYNEQF
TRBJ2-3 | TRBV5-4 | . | ASSSTTDTQY
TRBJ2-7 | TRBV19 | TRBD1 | ATSEYRGSYEQY
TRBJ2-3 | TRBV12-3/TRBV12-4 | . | ASRGLGDTQY
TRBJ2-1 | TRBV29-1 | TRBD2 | SGRGGNEQF
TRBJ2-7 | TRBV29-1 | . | SVLGFVKEQY
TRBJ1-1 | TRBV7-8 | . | ASSRNSVEAF
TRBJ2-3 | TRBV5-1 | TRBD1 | ASRTGGETDTQY
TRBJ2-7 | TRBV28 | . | ASSLSGTESYEQY
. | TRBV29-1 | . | SVDWYSSGTQY
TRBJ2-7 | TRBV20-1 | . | SGSGSSYEQY
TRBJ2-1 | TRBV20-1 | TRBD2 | SARDWGTSVWNEQF
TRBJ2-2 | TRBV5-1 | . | ASSTRNTGELF
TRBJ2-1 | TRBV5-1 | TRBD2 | ASSPELAGLYNEQF
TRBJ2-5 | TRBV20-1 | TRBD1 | SAADRGRQETQY
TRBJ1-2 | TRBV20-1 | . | SAPHTTANYGYT
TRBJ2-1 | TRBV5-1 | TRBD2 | ASSLLAGGPDEQF
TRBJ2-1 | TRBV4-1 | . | ASSQGQGRAYNEQF
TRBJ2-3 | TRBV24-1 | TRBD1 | ATSDLGQGSKY
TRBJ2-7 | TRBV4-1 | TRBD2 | ASSQVRLAGFYEQY
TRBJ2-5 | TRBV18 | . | ASSPPDSGWQETQY
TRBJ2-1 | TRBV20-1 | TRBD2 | SASGLASNEQF
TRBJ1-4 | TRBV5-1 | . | ASSFGQPPNEKLF
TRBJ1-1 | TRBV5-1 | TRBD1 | ASSLDTAGGSTEAF
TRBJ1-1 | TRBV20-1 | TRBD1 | SARAMTGQKVFTEAF
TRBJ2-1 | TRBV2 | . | ASSEEGQGYNEQF
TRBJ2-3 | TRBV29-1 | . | SSDGPGGGDTQY
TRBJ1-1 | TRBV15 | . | ATSRERTVSEAF
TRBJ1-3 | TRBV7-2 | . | ASSLTGGGNTIY
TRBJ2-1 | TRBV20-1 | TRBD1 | SAKAGTGFENEQF
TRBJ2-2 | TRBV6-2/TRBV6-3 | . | ASSPGRMTRELF